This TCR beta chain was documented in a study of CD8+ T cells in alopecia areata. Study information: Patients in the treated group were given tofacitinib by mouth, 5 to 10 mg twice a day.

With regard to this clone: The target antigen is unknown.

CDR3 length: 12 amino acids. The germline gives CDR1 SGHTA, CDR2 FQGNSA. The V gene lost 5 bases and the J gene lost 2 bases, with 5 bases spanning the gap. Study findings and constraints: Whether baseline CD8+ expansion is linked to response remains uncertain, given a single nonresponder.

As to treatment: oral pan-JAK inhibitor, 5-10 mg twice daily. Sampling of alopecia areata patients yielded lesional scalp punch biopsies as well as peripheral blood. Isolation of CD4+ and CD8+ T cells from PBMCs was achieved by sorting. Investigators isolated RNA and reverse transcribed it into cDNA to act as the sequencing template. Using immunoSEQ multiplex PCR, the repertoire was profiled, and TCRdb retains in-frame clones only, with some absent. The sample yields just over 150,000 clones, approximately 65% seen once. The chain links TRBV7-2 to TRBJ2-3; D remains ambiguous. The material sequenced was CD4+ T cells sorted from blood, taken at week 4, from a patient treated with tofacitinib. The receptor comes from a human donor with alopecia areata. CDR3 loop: CASSKYTDTQYF. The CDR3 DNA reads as TGTGCCAGCAGCAAATACACAGATACGCAGTATTTT.